This entry lists 6 T cell receptor beta chains sequenced from one sample in a study of T cell repertoires in cytomegalovirus infection. Each CDR3 protein is one row after TCRdb ran MiXCR on the reads. The sample holds about 680,000 distinct CDR3 sequences; around 24% are singletons and the top ten take 7% to 9%. Sequenced input: CD8+ T cells from PBMCs. Receptors were obtained from a human donor in good health (CMV status not recorded). Some clones in this sample may be carry-over from other donors' samples.

This clonotype turned up a few times. The chain recombines TRBV5-4 with TRBJ2-5; TRBD2 is a possible D gene (5 bases). CDR3 size: 14 residues. The V and J ends lost 0 bases and 4 bases respectively, with 10 bases between them. Germline lookup yields CDR1 SGHNT and CDR2 YYREEE (reference sequence). The DNA for the CDR3 is TGTGCCAGCAGCTTGGTTGAGGGAGTAGAGACCCAGTACTTC. Translated, it gives CASSLVEGVETQYF.

This rearrangement joins TRBV29-1 to TRBJ1-1; D gene uncertain. From germline, CDR1 is SQVTM and CDR2 ANQGSEA. The CDR3 contains 16 residues. The V and J ends lost 4 bases and 1 base respectively, with 19 bases between them. Here the CDR3 DNA reads TGCAGCGTTGTTCTGCAGGCTTCCTCCCCGAACACTGAAGCTTTCTTT. Protein sequence: CSVVLQASSPNTEAFF.

The genes are TRBV2 and TRBJ1-4, with a tentative D call TRBD1 (6 bases). Trimming left V 6 bases short and J 5 bases short, with 19 bases between. Germline V gene lookup returns CDR1 SNHLY and CDR2 FYNNEI. The CDR3 extends over 16 amino acids. Here the CDR3 DNA reads TGTGCCAGCAGAGGCAGGGGACGTCATCCCAATGAAAAACTGTTTTTT. It codes for CASRGRGRHPNEKLFF.

This clonotype was seen a handful of times. This rearrangement joins TRBV7-9 to TRBJ2-3; D unclear. CDR1 is SEHNR and CDR2 is FQNEAQ in the germline V gene (reference sequence). V shed 1 base and J shed 4 bases, with 18 bases lying between them. CDR3 length: 17 residues. Here the CDR3 reads CASSLVPRWDLADTQYF. CDR3 DNA: TGTGCCAGCAGCTTAGTCCCCCGATGGGATTTGGCAGATACGCAGTATTTT. Filled out from reference TRBV7-9 and TRBJ2-3, the complete variable domain reads DTGVSQNPRHKITKRGQNVTFRCDPISEHNRLYWYRQTLGQGPEFLTYFQNEAQLEKSRLLSDRFSAERPKGSFSTLEIQRTEQGDSAMYLCASSLVPRWDLADTQYFGPGTRLTVL.

This clonotype has at least ten counts. This chain links TRBV7-9 with TRBJ2-1; D is uncertain. The ends were cut back, 5 bases at V and 2 bases at J, with 16 bases in the middle. The germline CDR1 and CDR2 sequences are SEHNR and FQNEAQ (reference sequence). This CDR3 is built from 16 residues. Here the CDR3 reads CASSPNLVRAYNEQFF. The CDR3 region has the DNA TGTGCCAGCAGCCCTAACCTCGTGCGCGCCTACAATGAGCAGTTCTTC.

V and J are TRBV7-4 and TRBJ2-7, with 7 nucleotides matching TRBD1. The CDR3 totals 16 residues. J lost 5 bases, V lost 2 bases, and 12 bases had no gene match. From germline, CDR1 is SGHVT and CDR2 SQSDAQ. CDR3 nucleotide sequence: TGTGCCAGCAGCTTAAGGGCGATCCGGGACAGCCACGAGCAGTACTTC. It specifies CASSLRAIRDSHEQYF.